Many counts were recorded for the clone carrying this T cell receptor beta chain. What it binds is unknown. The sorted Tregs were CD4+CD25+CD127-/low cells. Each CDR3 protein gets one entry after TCRdb re-called the 5' RACE reads with MiXCR. The sample includes about 57,000 distinct CDR3 sequences, around 24% of them seen just once. Study outcomes and limitations: The larger cohort examined one V-J beta rearrangement, not whole repertoires. The TCR gene usage of tumor memory CD4+ T cells clustered together with blood and lymph node memory CD4+ cells and with lymph node naive CD4+ cells.

The CDR3 length is 16 residues. V was pared by 3 bases and J by 0 bases, with 8 bases of the junction left unmatched. Germline-derived CDR1 and CDR2 are DFQATT and SNEGSKA (reference sequence). This receptor was identified in a female donor with breast cancer. The chain is built from TRBV20-1 and TRBJ2-1, with 7 bases fitting TRBD2. What was sequenced was tumor-infiltrating Tregs sorted from the breast tumor. This CDR3 reads CSASLLAASSYNEQFF. The CDR3 DNA reads as TGCAGTGCTAGTCTCCTAGCGGCCTCCTCCTACAATGAGCAGTTCTTC.